This passage covers 25 T cell receptor beta chains from one sample sequenced in a study of blood T cells in healthy people across ages (dated by TCRdb to between 2014 and 2017). The library came from 5' RACE. Sequencing was performed on an Illumina HiSeq 2500. A second PCR of roughly 6 to 11 cycles was performed with a sample-barcoded 5' primer and a J-beta primer mix. TCRdb trimmed the raw reads at Q25, called clones with MiXCR and kept productive beta chains. One record per CDR3 amino acid sequence lists the most common genes and DNA. The sample table holds about 650,000 distinct CDR3 sequences, of which around 50% were seen once. The ten most abundant clones make up roughly 14% of the sample. The sequenced sample was blood. The receptors originated from an elderly woman in good health.

There are a few counts of this clonotype. CDR3 sequence: CASSSTSQPQHF. CDR3 bases: TGTGCCAGCAGTTCGACCAGCCAGCCCCAGCATTTT. The rearrangement joins TRBV12-3 or TRBV12-4 to TRBJ1-5; unclear D gene. Between the trimmed V and J ends, which lost 4 bases and 7 bases, there was a span of 8 bases. This CDR3 has 12 residues.

This clonotype was observed many times. The rearrangement joins TRBV10-3 to TRBJ2-1, with unresolved D. The CDR3 is made up of 14 amino acids. With 4 bases removed from V and 2 bases from J, the gap between germline ends came to 9 bases. Germline V gene data show CDR1 as ENHRY and CDR2 as SYGVKD. The CDR3 DNA reads TGTGCCATCAGTGGGACGGTCGCCTACAATGAGCAGTTCTTC. Its protein product is CAISGTVAYNEQFF.

The V and J genes are TRBV5-1 and TRBJ1-2; a possible D gene is TRBD1 (5 bases). Germline-derived CDR1 and CDR2 are SGHRS and YFSETQ. V dropped 3 bases and J dropped 7 bases, with 16 bases sitting between them. The CDR3 is 14 amino acids. CDR3 in DNA: TGCGCCAGCAGCTGGGGGACGGCTCGAGCTGGCTACACCTTC. As protein: CASSWGTARAGYTF.

The V call is TRBV7-2, the J call TRBJ1-5; no definite D call. Trimming took 2 bases from V and 7 from J, leaving 9 bases between them. The CDR3 loop spans 13 amino acids. The germline V gene has CDR1 SGHTA and CDR2 FQGNSA. As DNA, the CDR3 is TGTGCCAGCAGCTTACGGGATTTCCAGCCCCAGCATTTT. It yields the protein CASSLRDFQPQHF.

This clonotype was counted between two and nine times. This chain joins TRBV20-1 and TRBJ1-5; no firm D call. CDR1 and CDR2 from the germline V gene are DFQATT and SNEGSKA (reference sequence). The CDR3 is made up of 15 amino acids. Trimming left V 5 bases short and J 0 bases short, with 14 bases between. CDR3 DNA: TGCAGTGCTGCCCCCGTTCGGACTAGCAATCAGCCCCAGCATTTT. This encodes CSAAPVRTSNQPQHF.

The V gene is TRBV7-9, the J gene TRBJ2-6; the match to TRBD2 covers 8 bases. Germline V gene sequence: CDR1 SEHNR, CDR2 FQNEAQ (reference sequence). The J segment lost 3 bases and the V segment lost 1 base, leaving 8 bases of the junction unmatched. The CDR3 is 18 residues long. CDR3 DNA: TGTGCCAGCAGCTTAGGGGCGGGGGGTGGTTTTGGGGCCAACGTCCTGACTTTC. Residues: CASSLGAGGGFGANVLTF.

V is TRBV27 and J is TRBJ2-1; possible D gene TRBD2, 7 bases. Germline-derived CDR1 and CDR2 are MNHEY and SMNVEV (reference sequence). Trimming removed 3 bases from V and 3 bases from J, with 18 bases in between. This CDR3 comprises 17 residues. Written as DNA, the CDR3 is TGTGCCAGCAGTTTTGGGGGGGCGTTCTACCACTACAATGAGCAGTTCTTC. It codes for CASSFGGAFYHYNEQFF.

This clonotype was detected ten times or more. CDR3 sequence: CSARSSGTSGGPSSYNEQFF. Here the CDR3 DNA reads TGCAGTGCTAGATCCTCCGGGACTAGCGGGGGTCCTTCAAGCTACAATGAGCAGTTCTTC. The chain is built from TRBV20-1 and TRBJ2-1, with 14 bases aligning to TRBD2. The CDR3 has 20 amino acids. The V gene's germline CDR1 is DFQATT and CDR2 SNEGSKA (reference sequence). Trimming took 2 bases from V and 3 from J; bases not matched to a gene: 15.

Worth noting for this clonotype: A read error may explain this, as a much larger clone is one base away. The rearrangement joins TRBV12-3 or TRBV12-4 to TRBJ2-7, with D possibly TRBD2 on 6 matching bases. Trimming removed 3 bases from V and 7 bases from J, with 16 bases in between. The CDR3 has 14 residues. The chain's CDR3 is CASSLGLAQNEQYF. In DNA form, the CDR3 reads TGTGCCAGCAGTTTGGGTCTAGCGCAAAATGAGCAGTACTTC.

The chain employs TRBV3-1 and TRBJ2-5; D remains ambiguous. V shed 1 base and J shed 6 bases, with 6 bases lying between them. Germline-derived CDR1 and CDR2 are LGHDT and YNNKEL (reference sequence). The CDR3 has 12 residues. The CDR3 nucleotides read TGTGCCAGCAGCCAAGTGGGAAAGACCCAGTACTTC. Translation: CASSQVGKTQYF.

V gene TRBV12-3 or TRBV12-4 combines with J gene TRBJ2-3; 8 bases map to TRBD1. Trimming cost V 3 bases and J 3 bases; bases outside gene matches: 11. This CDR3 has 17 amino acids. DNA of the CDR3: TGTGCCAGCAGTTTGAGGACAGGGTCTGGGGGTACAGATACGCAGTATTTT. Residues: CASSLRTGSGGTDTQYF.

The chain carries TRBV7-7 and TRBJ2-1; the match to TRBD2 covers 13 bases. The CDR3 consists of 14 residues. The germline V gene has CDR1 SSHAT and CDR2 FNYEAQ (reference sequence). V lost 5 bases and J lost 9; bases outside the gene matches: 4. CDR3 in amino acids: CASSRLAGGSEQFF. The DNA for the CDR3 is TGTGCCAGCAGCCGACTAGCGGGAGGTAGTGAGCAGTTCTTC.

There are many counts of this clonotype. The V gene is TRBV3-1, the J gene TRBJ2-1; a possible D gene is TRBD2 (5 bases). Germline V gene data show CDR1 as LGHDT and CDR2 as YNNKEL (reference sequence). V lost 2 bases and J lost 3, with 11 bases in between. The CDR3 is made up of 15 amino acids. The CDR3, as DNA: TGTGCCAGCAGCCAAACCCGGGGAGTCTACAATGAGCAGTTCTTC. This translates into CASSQTRGVYNEQFF.

This clonotype was observed at least ten times. The J gene is TRBJ1-2, the V gene TRBV10-3; D is uncertain. Trimming shortened V by 0 bases and J by 4 bases, and 9 bases separated the two germline ends. Germline V gene sequence: CDR1 ENHRY, CDR2 SYGVKD. The CDR3 length is 14 residues. CDR3 sequence reads: CAISESPGTYGYTF. The CDR3 region has the DNA TGTGCCATCAGTGAGTCACCGGGTACCTATGGCTACACCTTC.

This clonotype was seen a single time. V and J are TRBV20-1 and TRBJ1-5, with 8 bases identical to TRBD1. The V gene end was trimmed by 3 bases and the J gene end by 6 bases; junction bases not matched to a gene: 7. This CDR3 contains 14 residues. Looked up from germline, CDR1 is DFQATT and CDR2 is SNEGSKA (reference sequence). The CDR3 protein is CSASGQGPRQPQHF. The CDR3 coding sequence is TGCAGTGCTAGCGGACAGGGACCCCGTCAGCCCCAGCATTTT.

The count of this clonotype is one. V is TRBV27 and J is TRBJ2-4, with 9 nucleotides matching TRBD1. The DNA end is more similar to TRBJ2-7, so the J call may be wrong. Looked up from germline, CDR1 is MNHEY and CDR2 is SMNVEV (reference sequence). The CDR3 spans 14 residues. This CDR3 is CASSFGQGNYEQYF. The CDR3 region has the DNA TGTGCCAGCAGTTTTGGACAGGGGAACTACGAGCAGTACTTC.

The chain combines TRBV7-6 with TRBJ2-7; a weak D match, TRBD1 (5 bases). The CDR3 is made up of 15 amino acids. Trimming removed 4 bases from V and 2 bases from J, with 15 bases in between. CDR1 is SGHVS and CDR2 is FNYEAQ in the germline V gene. The CDR3 bases are TGTGCCAGCAGCTCCCTAGAGACAGCTACCTACGAGCAGTACTTC. This gives the protein CASSSLETATYEQYF. Together with reference TRBV7-6 and TRBJ2-7, the CDR3 gives the full variable domain: GAGVSQSPRYKVTKRGQDVALRCDPISGHVSLYWYRQALGQGPEFLTYFNYEAQQDKSGLPNDRFSAERPEGSISTLTIQRTEQRDSAMYRCASSSLETATYEQYFGPGTRLTVT.

Remarks on this clonotype: A much larger clone differs by one base, so this may be a read error. The V gene is TRBV12-3 or TRBV12-4, the J gene TRBJ2-3; D is uncertain. The CDR3 totals 12 residues. Written as DNA, the CDR3 is TGTGTCAGCAGTCGCGACTCGAATACGCAGTATTTT. Its protein product is CVSSRDSNTQYF.

About this clonotype itself: A much larger clone lies one base from this, so it may be a read error. The chain has TRBV3-1 and TRBJ1-2; tentatively, D is TRBD1 (6 bases). Germline loops: CDR1 LGHDT, CDR2 YNNKEL (reference sequence). This CDR3 is built from 16 residues. DNA of the CDR3: TGTGCCAGCAACCAAGATCGGGGGCGTTTTCCCTATGGCTACACCTTC. Amino acid sequence: CASNQDRGRFPYGYTF.

This clonotype was observed a few times. This chain links TRBV25-1 with TRBJ1-5; D may be TRBD1 (5 bases). With 3 bases removed from V and 2 bases from J, the gap between germline ends came to 8 bases. CDR3 length: 14 amino acids. Germline V CDR1 and CDR2: MGHDK, SYGVNS. The CDR3 loop reads CASSERGGNQPQHF. The CDR3 region has the DNA TGTGCCAGCAGTGAGAGGGGCGGCAATCAGCCCCAGCATTTT. The full variable domain, its missing parts supplied by reference TRBV25-1 and TRBJ1-5, is EADIYQTPRYLVIGTGKKITLECSQTMGHDKMYWYQQDPGMELHLIHYSYGVNSTEKGDLSSESTVSRIRTEHFPLTLESARPSHTSQYLCASSERGGNQPQHFGDGTRLSIL.

The table lists this clonotype with a count of one. The chain links TRBV14 to TRBJ2-1; D is unclear. The CDR3 is made up of 17 amino acids. The V and J ends lost 0 bases and 0 bases respectively, with 12 bases between them. Germline values: CDR1 SGHDN, CDR2 FVKESK. CDR3 nucleotide sequence: TGTGCCAGCAGCCAAGAACACACCCGAAGCTCCTACAATGAGCAGTTCTTC. Translated: CASSQEHTRSSYNEQFF.

V gene TRBV6-6 combines with J gene TRBJ1-2, with no clear D. Per germline, CDR1 MNHNY and CDR2 SVGAGI (reference sequence). CDR3 length: 15 residues. V shed 0 bases and J shed 8 bases, with 16 bases lying between them. CDR3 amino acids: CASSYSSQAVWGYTF. Here the CDR3 DNA reads TGTGCCAGCAGTTACTCGAGCCAGGCTGTCTGGGGCTACACCTTC.

V and J are TRBV12-3 or TRBV12-4 and TRBJ2-7, with unresolved D. Trimming took off 6 bases at V and 7 bases at J, with 13 bases between the two ends. CDR3 size: 12 residues. Written as DNA, the CDR3 is TGTGCCAGCAGGAAGGTAGACAATGAGCAGTACTTC. It yields the protein CASRKVDNEQYF.

This clonotype was seen only a few times. A read error may explain this, as a much larger clone is one base away. V gene TRBV5-1 combines with J gene TRBJ2-3, with a weak D call TRBD1 (6 bases). Per the germline V gene, CDR1 is SGHRS and CDR2 is YFSETQ. This CDR3 comprises 14 residues. CDR3 loop: CASSLAWGQDMQYF. As DNA, the CDR3 is TGCGCCAGCAGCTTGGCCTGGGGACAAGATATGCAGTATTTT.

Of note for this clonotype: A much more abundant neighbour one base away suggests this may be a read error. This chain connects TRBV4-1 to TRBJ2-5; the D gene could be TRBD1 or TRBD2 (6 bases each). Trimming left V 3 bases short and J 11 bases short, with 25 bases between. The CDR3 has 16 amino acids. Germline-derived CDR1 and CDR2 are MGHRA and YSYEKL. CDR3 sequence (DNA): TGCGCCAGCAGCCACTCGATAGGGGGGCCAGGTAATGAGCAGTACTTC. Its translation: CASSHSIGGPGNEQYF.